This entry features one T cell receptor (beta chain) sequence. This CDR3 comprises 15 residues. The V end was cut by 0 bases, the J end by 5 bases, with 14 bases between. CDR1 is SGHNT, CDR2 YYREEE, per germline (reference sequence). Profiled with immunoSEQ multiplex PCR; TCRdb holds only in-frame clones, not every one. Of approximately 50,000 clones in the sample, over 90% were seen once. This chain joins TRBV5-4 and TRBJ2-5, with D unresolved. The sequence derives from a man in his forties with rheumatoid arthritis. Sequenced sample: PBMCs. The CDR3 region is CASSLVHGGKETQYF. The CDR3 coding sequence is TGTGCCAGCAGCTTGGTTCACGGCGGTAAGGAGACCCAGTACTTC.